A single sample is the source of the 29 T cell receptor beta chains below, sequenced in a study of blood T cell repertoires in COVID-19 (dated by TCRdb to 2018 to 2021). The library was generated by the immunoSEQ multiplex PCR assay. In TCRdb, the immuneACCESS table is reduced to in-frame sequences with V and J assigned. These tables do not hold every clone; where another copy was compared, an unresolved V gene accounts for under half, and the others remain unexplained. The sample profile shows approximately 63,000 clones; about 88% of them were found once. The ten largest clones capture 4% to 6% of the sample. Sequencing was carried out using peripheral blood. Receptors were obtained from an elderly man in a cohort sampled during active COVID-19.

The rearrangement joins TRBV7-9 to TRBJ2-1; 7 positions match TRBD1. V lost 5 bases and J lost 6; bases outside the gene matches: 4. The CDR3 is 13 amino acids. CDR1 SEHNR and CDR2 FQNEAQ come from the germline V gene (reference sequence). CDR3 sequence (DNA): TGTGCCAGCAGCCCGGGACAGATCAATGAGCAGTTCTTC. It encodes CASSPGQINEQFF.

This clone was observed once. The chain uses TRBV5-1 and TRBJ1-5; weak D call: TRBD1 (5 bases). V was pared by 4 bases and J by 7 bases, with 18 bases between. Germline V gives CDR1 SGHRS, CDR2 YFSETQ. The CDR3 is made up of 15 amino acids. CDR3 amino acids: CASSPSEGLGQPQHF. In DNA form, the CDR3 reads TGCGCCAGCAGCCCCTCGGAGGGACTGGGCCAGCCCCAGCATTTT.

J is TRBJ1-6 and V is TRBV21-1; whether TRBD1, the table's D call, matches the DNA was not checked. TRBV21-1 is given as a pseudogene. This CDR3 is built from 17 residues. CDR3 nucleotide sequence: TGTGCCAGCAGCAAAAGGGGCAGGGGGAATAATAATTCACCCCTCCACTTT. This encodes CASSKRGRGNNNSPLHF.

The chain combines TRBV6-2 or TRBV6-3 with TRBJ2-7; perhaps TRBD2 as D (5 bases). V was pared by 5 bases and J by 3 bases, with 11 bases between. This CDR3 is 13 amino acids long. CDR1 MNHEY and CDR2 SVGEGT come from the germline V gene. CDR3 sequence (DNA): TGTGCCAGCAGTCAGACTATGCGCTACGAGCAGTACTTC. Translating it yields CASSQTMRYEQYF.

The rearrangement joins TRBV15 to TRBJ1-5; D is possibly TRBD1 (5 bases). The V end lost 0 bases, the J end lost 6 bases, and 15 bases lay between the germline ends. The CDR3 runs 16 residues. CDR1 and CDR2 (germline): LNHNV, YYDKDF (reference sequence). In DNA form, the CDR3 reads TGTGCCACCAGCAGAGATCAGGGCGGGAAAGGTCAGCCCCAGCATTTT. This codes for CATSRDQGGKGQPQHF.

A single count supports this clone. The V and J genes are TRBV6-2 or TRBV6-3 and TRBJ2-3; 10 bases are shared with TRBD2. Trimming removed 6 bases from V and 6 bases from J; junction bases left unmatched: 9. CDR3 length: 15 amino acids. CDR1 and CDR2 (germline): MNHEY, SVGEGT. Written as DNA, the CDR3 is TGTGCCAGCAGCGGGACTAGCGTCTCGGGGGATACGCAGTATTTT. Translating it yields CASSGTSVSGDTQYF.

This sequence joins TRBV18 and TRBJ1-5; 8 bases are a match to TRBD1. The CDR3 runs to 17 residues. The V gene's germline CDR1 is KGHSH and CDR2 LQKENI. V dropped 6 bases and J dropped 2; count of bases not matched to a gene: 12. The CDR3 DNA reads as TGTGCCAGCTCCCTTAACAACAGGGGGATAGGCAATCAGCCCCAGCATTTT. Protein: CASSLNNRGIGNQPQHF. Based on the CDR3 plus reference TRBV18 and TRBJ1-5, the full variable domain is NAGVMQNPRHLVRRRGQEARLRCSPMKGHSHVYWYRQLPEEGLKFMVYLQKENIIDESGMPKERFSAEFPKEGPSILRIQQVVRGDSAAYFCASSLNNRGIGNQPQHFGDGTRLSIL.

This clone showed up just once. The chain uses TRBV5-4 and TRBJ2-7, with a possible D match to TRBD1 (6 bases). This CDR3 is built from 13 residues. Germline V gives CDR1 SGHNT, CDR2 YYREEE (reference sequence). The germline V and J ends were trimmed by 2 bases and 1 base, with 7 bases remaining between them. The CDR3 DNA is TGTGCCAGCAGCTTTGGACAGTCCTACGAGCAGTACTTC. Its protein is CASSFGQSYEQYF.

This chain connects TRBV11-3 to TRBJ1-1; tentative D call: TRBD1 (6 bases). The germline V gene has CDR1 SGHNT and CDR2 YENEEA. The V and J ends lost 5 bases and 3 bases respectively, with 13 bases between them. This CDR3 region has 14 residues. CDR3 DNA sequence: TGTGCCAGCAGCCATAGAGGGGGAGACACTGAAGCTTTCTTT. It translates to CASSHRGGDTEAFF.

The CDR3 DNA reads TGCGCCAGCAGCTTGGGCTTCTCTACGGGCGAGCAGTACTTC. It is translated as CASSLGFSTGEQYF. The rearrangement joins TRBV5-1 to TRBJ2-7; D is undetermined. CDR3 length: 14 amino acids. The germline V gene has CDR1 SGHRS and CDR2 YFSETQ. V was pared by 0 bases and J by 6 bases, with 13 bases between.

V is TRBV7-6 and J is TRBJ2-5; maybe TRBD2 (6 bases). The V gene's germline CDR1 is SGHVS and CDR2 FNYEAQ. The V gene lost 1 base and the J gene lost 4 bases, with 10 bases spanning the gap. The CDR3 sequence is 14 residues long. CDR3 DNA sequence: TGTGCCAGCAGCTTAGGTGCGGGAACAGAGACCCAGTACTTC. This gives the protein CASSLGAGTETQYF.

CDR3 protein: CASSSTGTGLNTIYF. The DNA for the CDR3 is TGTGCCAGCAGTTCAACCGGGACAGGGTTAAACACCATATATTTT. This chain links TRBV27 with TRBJ1-3; 9 bases match TRBD1. Trimming at V came to 4 bases and at J to 6 bases, leaving 7 bases not matched to a gene. Germline lookup yields CDR1 MNHEY and CDR2 SMNVEV (reference sequence). This CDR3 contains 15 residues.

This sequence joins TRBV6-5 and TRBJ2-7, with a weak D call TRBD1 (5 bases). CDR3 length equals 15 residues. V lost 7 bases to trimming and J lost 0 bases, with 16 bases between them. Germline V CDR1 and CDR2: MNHEY, SVGAGI. CDR3 in DNA: TGTGCCAGCACCAACAATGGGCAGGGCTCCTACGAGCAGTACTTC. Translation gives CASTNNGQGSYEQYF.

This chain connects TRBV3-1 (or the pseudogene TRBV3-2) to TRBJ1-6, with D unresolved. V lost 2 bases and J lost 6, with 8 bases in between. Germline V gene data show CDR1 as LGHDT and CDR2 as YNNKEL (reference sequence). CDR3 size: 14 residues. The CDR3: CASSQRESNSPLHF. CDR3 nucleotides: TGTGCCAGCAGCCAAAGGGAGAGTAATTCACCCCTCCACTTT.

The CDR3 bases are TGCGCCAGCAGCTTGGCCAGGGGCTACGAGCAGTACTTC. This encodes CASSLARGYEQYF. V is TRBV5-1 and J is TRBJ2-7, with D possibly TRBD1 on 6 matching bases. Germline lookup yields CDR1 SGHRS and CDR2 YFSETQ. The V and J ends lost 0 bases and 3 bases respectively, with 7 bases between them. The CDR3 loop spans 13 amino acids.

The chain joins TRBV6-2 or TRBV6-3 to TRBJ1-2; D unclear. Looked up from germline, CDR1 is MNHEY and CDR2 is SVGEGT. The V gene lost 0 bases and the J gene lost 3 bases, with 8 bases spanning the gap. The CDR3 covers 14 residues. The CDR3 sequence is CASSYSTVHYGYTF. The CDR3 DNA is TGTGCCAGCAGTTACTCCACGGTACACTATGGCTACACCTTC.

V gene TRBV19 combines with J gene TRBJ2-5; 9 bases map to TRBD2. In germline, CDR1 is LNHDA, CDR2 SQIVND (reference sequence). The CDR3 has 17 residues. V lost 3 bases, J lost 5 bases, and 13 bases stayed unmatched. Here the CDR3 reads CASSMTPLTSGRETQYF. As DNA, the CDR3 is TGTGCCAGTAGTATGACCCCTTTGACAAGCGGGAGGGAGACCCAGTACTTC.

CDR3 region: CSVGRLAGGPDTQYF. CDR3 nucleotide sequence: TGCAGCGTTGGCCGACTAGCGGGGGGACCAGATACGCAGTATTTT. The rearrangement links TRBV29-1 to TRBJ2-3; 13 nucleotides match TRBD2. Trimming at V came to 4 bases and at J to 4 bases, leaving 5 bases not matched to a gene. Germline-derived CDR1 and CDR2 are SQVTM and ANQGSEA. The CDR3 runs 15 residues.

The chain carries TRBV29-1 and TRBJ2-7; D unresolved. Germline V gene sequence: CDR1 SQVTM, CDR2 ANQGSEA. The CDR3 totals 15 residues. Trimming cost V 3 bases and J 2 bases, with 17 bases left between them. The CDR3 nucleotides are TGCAGCGTTGATCGTGGCGGCAGATACCCCTACGAGCAGTACTTC. Its translation: CSVDRGGRYPYEQYF.

The rearrangement uses TRBV6-5 and TRBJ1-2; the match to TRBD1 covers 10 bases. The CDR3 length is 13 residues. Germline values: CDR1 MNHEY, CDR2 SVGAGI. After removal of 5 bases from V and 6 bases from J, the junction contained 3 bases not matched to a gene. DNA of the CDR3: TGTGCCAGCAGTACCGGGACAGGGGATGGCTACACCTTC. Residues: CASSTGTGDGYTF.

The table lists this clone with a count of one. The chain carries TRBV7-6 and TRBJ1-1, with TRBD1 identical over 8 bases. The CDR3 extends over 15 amino acids. V lost 1 base and J lost 5; bases outside the gene matches: 6. CDR1 is SGHVS, CDR2 FNYEAQ, per germline. CDR3 sequence reads: CASSLGSGGGTEAFF. CDR3 nucleotides: TGTGCCAGCAGCTTAGGATCAGGGGGCGGGACTGAAGCTTTCTTT.

The chain has TRBV3-1 (or the pseudogene TRBV3-2) and TRBJ1-6; D ambiguous. The CDR3 extends over 14 amino acids. Germline values: CDR1 LGHDT, CDR2 YNNKEL (reference sequence). Trimming pared 2 bases from V and 7 bases from J, leaving 9 bases between. CDR3 coding DNA: TGTGCCAGCAGCCAACCGGAGGGAAATTCACCCCTCCACTTT. Encoded protein: CASSQPEGNSPLHF.

This chain links TRBV5-5 with TRBJ1-6; TRBD1 agrees at 10 bases. The CDR3 extends over 17 amino acids. With V trimmed by 4 bases and J by 10 bases, 14 bases remained unmatched. Germline assignment: CDR1 SGHKS and CDR2 YYEKEE (reference sequence). The CDR3 loop reads CASSDYTRQGADSPLHF. The CDR3 coding sequence is TGTGCCAGCAGCGACTACACCCGACAGGGGGCGGACTCACCCCTCCACTTT.

V gene TRBV3-1 (or the pseudogene TRBV3-2) combines with J gene TRBJ1-3, with no clear D. This CDR3 is built from 14 residues. Germline V gene data show CDR1 as LGHDT and CDR2 as YNNKEL (reference sequence). V dropped 1 base and J dropped 4 bases, with 8 bases sitting between them. CDR3 amino acids: CASSQAHRGNTIYF. Written as DNA, the CDR3 is TGTGCCAGCAGCCAAGCCCACAGAGGAAACACCATATATTTT.

This rearrangement joins TRBV15 to TRBJ2-1; the match to TRBD2 covers 9 bases. The germline V gene has CDR1 LNHNV and CDR2 YYDKDF (reference sequence). V lost 2 bases, J lost 8 bases, and 10 bases stayed unmatched. This CDR3 region has 16 residues. The CDR3 bases are TGTGCCACCAGCAGACGTCCGGGACTAGCTGGCGATGAGCAGTTCTTC. As protein: CATSRRPGLAGDEQFF.

The chain has TRBV5-1 and TRBJ2-5; TRBD2 agrees at 7 bases. V lost 2 bases and J lost 4; bases outside the gene matches: 5. The germline gives CDR1 SGHRS, CDR2 YFSETQ. CDR3 length: 14 amino acids. CDR3 coding DNA: TGCGCCAGCAGCTTAGGCGGGGGAGGAGAGACCCAGTACTTC. Residues: CASSLGGGGETQYF.

V usage is TRBV14 and J usage is TRBJ1-2; TRBD1 matches 7 bases. CDR1 SGHDN and CDR2 FVKESK come from the germline V gene. CDR3 length: 16 residues. J was trimmed by 4 bases and V by 2 bases; bases with no gene match: 10. The CDR3 nucleotides are TGTGCCAGCAGCCAACTGGGTAGGGGGCAGGGCTATGGCTACACCTTC. It codes for CASSQLGRGQGYGYTF.

This clone appeared once. This chain uses TRBV27 with TRBJ2-3; the match to TRBD2 covers 13 bases. The ends lost 6 bases at V and 7 bases at J; junction bases unmatched: 7. Germline CDR1 reads MNHEY; CDR2 reads SMNVEV (reference sequence). The CDR3 spans 15 residues. The CDR3 DNA sequence: TGTGCCAGCAGCCAAACTAGCGGGGGGGCGCATACGCAGTATTTT. Its protein is CASSQTSGGAHTQYF.

This chain links TRBV18 with TRBJ1-2; perhaps TRBD1 as D (6 bases). The CDR3 loop spans 16 amino acids. Trimming cost V 6 bases and J 8 bases, with 25 bases left between them. Germline values: CDR1 KGHSH, CDR2 LQKENI. Here the CDR3 DNA reads TGTGCCAGCTCCCCCAGTGGGGCAGGGGCCCTTGGGGGCTACACCTTC. The encoded protein is CASSPSGAGALGGYTF.